This T cell receptor (beta chain) emerged from a study of identical twins. MiXCR, run by TCRdb on the 5' RACE reads, gives a single entry per CDR3 protein. The table records about 240,000 distinct CDR3 sequences, roughly 13% of them present only once. The same sample was also studied in work on yellow fever vaccine responses in identical twins.

Sequencing was carried out using memory (CD45RO+) T cells sorted from blood. The source of this sequence is a woman aged 18-29 years in good health.

The CDR3 DNA reads as TGTGCCAGCAGCTGGCCCTTCATGAACACTGAAGCTTTCTTT. Encoded protein: CASSWPFMNTEAFF. The rearrangement links TRBV5-6 to TRBJ1-1; D not certain. The V and J ends lost 3 bases and 0 bases respectively, with 9 bases between them. This CDR3 has 14 amino acids. Germline V gene sequence: CDR1 SGHDT, CDR2 YYEEEE.